The clone carrying this TCR beta chain was observed a single time. The junction differs from germline at one of its ends, possibly a read error. In the same sample, other DNA sequences code for this CDR3. This record comes from a study of cytomegalovirus exposure and HLA in healthy donors. PCR employed 60 Vbeta and 13 Jbeta primers. The method was immunoSEQ multiplex PCR; TCRdb's version includes in-frame clones alone and lacks a portion of them. This table holds 130,000 to 150,000 clones, almost 80% found once. Per germline, CDR1 SGHNT and CDR2 YYREEE (reference sequence). The length of the CDR3 is 14 residues.

The rearrangement joins TRBV5-4 to TRBJ2-7; 10 bases align to TRBD1. Sequenced input: PBMCs. This TCR derives from a woman aged 40 to 50 in good health and CMV-seropositive. CDR3 amino acids: CASSVTGGTYEQYF. The CDR3 region has the DNA TGTGCCAGCAGCGTGACAGGGGGCACCTACGAGCAATACTTC.